Listed here are 25 T cell receptor beta chains from one sample, sequenced in a study of T-cell memory formation after mild COVID-19. MiXCR, run by TCRdb on the 5' RACE reads, gives a single entry per CDR3 protein. The sample holds about 420,000 distinct CDR3 sequences, about 25% seen once. The sequenced material came from PBMCs or a T cell subset sorted from them (not recorded which). The receptor set was obtained from an adult woman who had mild COVID-19 (a few samples of this study predate the infection). Cell type and time point are not known.

This chain joins TRBV5-6 and TRBJ1-3; D remains unclear. The CDR3 sequence is 14 residues long. From germline, CDR1 is SGHDT and CDR2 YYEEEE. V lost 4 bases, J lost 4 bases, and 12 bases lay in between. The CDR3 coding sequence is TGTGCCAGCAGCGGCGATCTCTCAGGAAACACCATATATTTT. Translated, it gives CASSGDLSGNTIYF.

The V gene is TRBV20-1, the J gene TRBJ1-2; 8 nucleotides align to TRBD1. The CDR3 consists of 19 residues. The trim removed 6 bases at V and 1 base at J, leaving 22 bases unmatched. Germline V CDR1 and CDR2: DFQATT, SNEGSKA (reference sequence). The CDR3 protein is CSAVVSESDRGNINYGYTF. The CDR3 DNA is TGCAGTGCGGTCGTCTCTGAGAGCGACAGGGGAAATATTAACTATGGCTACACCTTC.

This clonotype was picked up a small number of times. The J gene is TRBJ2-3, the V gene TRBV7-3; tentatively, D is TRBD1 or TRBD2 (5 bases each). There are 14 residues in the CDR3. Germline-derived CDR1 and CDR2 are SGHTA and FQGTGA. V was trimmed by 8 bases and J by 2 bases, leaving 14 bases between them. CDR3 residues: CASASGGITDTQYF. Here the CDR3 DNA reads TGTGCCAGCGCCTCTGGGGGTATCACAGATACGCAGTATTTT.

The chain is built from TRBV7-6 and TRBJ2-7; a possible D gene is TRBD2 (6 bases). Germline values: CDR1 SGHVS, CDR2 FNYEAQ. CDR3 length equals 14 residues. V dropped 5 bases and J dropped 3 bases, with 14 bases sitting between them. For the CDR3, the DNA is TGTGCCAGCAGCCGCGGACTATCCGGCTACGAGCAGTACTTC. It encodes CASSRGLSGYEQYF. The full variable domain, in which reference TRBV7-6 and TRBJ2-7 provide the parts outside the CDR3, is GAGVSQSPRYKVTKRGQDVALRCDPISGHVSLYWYRQALGQGPEFLTYFNYEAQQDKSGLPNDRFSAERPEGSISTLTIQRTEQRDSAMYRCASSRGLSGYEQYFGPGTRLTVT.

The chain couples TRBV7-8 to TRBJ2-2; D is unclear. The CDR3 extends over 15 amino acids. V lost 5 bases to trimming and J lost 6 bases, with 16 bases between them. Germline CDR1 is SGHVS and CDR2 is FQNEAQ. CDR3 nucleotide sequence: TGTGCCAGCAGCACCCCTCGCCCCGTCGCCGGGGAGCTGTTTTTT. The encoded protein is CASSTPRPVAGELFF.

This clonotype was found a few times. The chain links TRBV7-2 to TRBJ2-7, with a tentative D call TRBD1 (7 bases). Germline-derived CDR1 and CDR2 are SGHTA and FQGNSA. V was pared by 4 bases and J by 3 bases, with 13 bases between. The length of the CDR3 is 14 residues. The CDR3 loop is CASSSGGNGYEQYF. The DNA of the CDR3 is TGTGCCAGCAGCTCAGGGGGGAACGGCTACGAGCAGTACTTC.

The chain employs TRBV29-1 and TRBJ2-1; 7 bases map to TRBD2. The germline V gene encodes CDR1 SQVTM and CDR2 ANQGSEA. CDR3 length equals 15 residues. V lost 7 bases to trimming and J lost 9 bases; unmatched junction nucleotides: 18. CDR3: CSAEERGQQTGEQFF. CDR3 in DNA: TGCAGCGCCGAAGAGCGGGGCCAGCAAACGGGTGAGCAGTTCTTC.

This sequence joins TRBV12-3 or TRBV12-4 and TRBJ1-5; 10 bases align to TRBD1. This CDR3 region has 14 residues. V was pared by 5 bases and J by 2 bases, with 0 bases of the junction left unmatched. DNA of the CDR3: TGTGCCAGCAGTGGGACAGGGGGCAATCAGCCCCAGCATTTT. This encodes CASSGTGGNQPQHF.

This sequence joins TRBV6-1 and TRBJ2-2; possibly TRBD1 for D (6 bases). Trimming removed 10 bases at V and 6 bases at J, with 18 bases between. Germline V gives CDR1 MNHNS, CDR2 SASEGT. The CDR3 is 14 amino acids. The CDR3 reads CANQQGRGAGELFF. As DNA, the CDR3 is TGTGCCAACCAACAGGGTAGGGGTGCCGGGGAGCTGTTTTTT.

This clonotype occurred a few times. The chain carries TRBV12-3 or TRBV12-4 and TRBJ1-1, with 9 bases fitting TRBD1. J gave up 2 bases and V 7 bases, and 5 bases lay outside the gene matches. The CDR3 loop spans 14 amino acids. The CDR3 nucleotides read TGTGCCAGCAACCCGGGACAGGGAAACACTGAAGCTTTCTTT. Translation: CASNPGQGNTEAFF.

This clonotype has more than one count but fewer than ten. The chain has TRBV20-1 and TRBJ2-2; the D call may be TRBD1 or TRBD2 (5 bases each). Per germline, CDR1 DFQATT and CDR2 SNEGSKA (reference sequence). Trimming removed 5 bases at V and 1 base at J, with 11 bases between. This CDR3 is built from 14 residues. This CDR3 reads CSAGGGRNTGELFF. The CDR3 DNA is TGCAGTGCTGGGGGTGGGAGGAACACCGGGGAGCTGTTTTTT.

The chain recombines TRBV11-3 with TRBJ2-3, with 15 bases identical to TRBD2. Germline V gene sequence: CDR1 SGHNT, CDR2 YENEEA. The V and J ends lost 4 bases and 4 bases, in that order; junction bases with no gene match: 6. This CDR3 is 17 amino acids long. The DNA for the CDR3 is TGTGCCAGCAGCTCCGGACTAGCGGGAGGGCACTCAGATACGCAGTATTTT. The encoded protein is CASSSGLAGGHSDTQYF.

In DNA, the CDR3 is TGTGCCAGCAGCCAGACCCACAGGGGTTCAGGCACTGAAGCTTTCTTT. Translated, it gives CASSQTHRGSGTEAFF. This rearrangement joins TRBV3-1 to TRBJ1-1, with 7 nucleotides matching TRBD1. Germline values: CDR1 LGHDT, CDR2 YNNKEL (reference sequence). V trimming: 3 bases; J trimming: 4 bases; junction bases outside the gene matches: 11. CDR3 length: 16 amino acids.

V is TRBV7-2 and J is TRBJ2-1; 9 bases are a match to TRBD1. The CDR3 extends over 16 amino acids. Germline CDR1 SGHTA, CDR2 FQGNSA. V lost 1 base, J lost 8 bases, and 9 bases stayed unmatched. The CDR3 DNA sequence: TGTGCCAGCAGCTTAGAAAGAGGGACAGGGAGGCATGAGCAGTTCTTC. It codes for CASSLERGTGRHEQFF.

The gene calls are TRBV27 and TRBJ2-7; 8 bases align to TRBD1. CDR1 is MNHEY, CDR2 SMNVEV, per germline (reference sequence). V lost 6 bases to trimming and J lost 1 base; unmatched junction nucleotides: 2. The length of the CDR3 is 13 residues. Here the CDR3 DNA reads TGTGCCAGCAGACAGGGGGTATCCTACGAGCAGTACTTC. Translation: CASRQGVSYEQYF.

The chain employs TRBV11-2 and TRBJ2-7; 7 bases are a match to TRBD1. Unmatched junction bases numbered 7, after V lost 5 bases and J lost 3 bases. This CDR3 region has 14 residues. Germline loops: CDR1 SGHAT, CDR2 FQNNGV. This chain's CDR3 is CASSPGQSVYEQYF. CDR3 coding DNA: TGTGCCAGCAGCCCGGGACAGAGCGTCTACGAGCAGTACTTC. Looking up the rest from reference TRBV11-2 and TRBJ2-7 gives the full variable domain: EAGVAQSPRYKIIEKRQSVAFWCNPISGHATLYWYQQILGQGPKLLIQFQNNGVVDDSQLPKDRFSAERLKGVDSTLKIQPAKLEDSAVYLCASSPGQSVYEQYFGPGTRLTVT.

This sequence joins TRBV3-1 and TRBJ2-3; D is tentatively TRBD1 or TRBD2 (6 bases each). V lost 5 bases, J lost 2 bases, and 26 bases lay in between. This CDR3 contains 19 residues. Germline CDR1 and CDR2: LGHDT and YNNKEL (reference sequence). This CDR3 reads CASSTQKGGGGPPTDTQYF. CDR3 coding DNA: TGTGCCAGCAGCACCCAGAAGGGGGGTGGCGGACCACCCACAGATACGCAGTATTTT.

The CDR3 is CSAAHGTGGSEEQYF. The DNA of the CDR3 is TGCAGTGCTGCCCACGGGACAGGGGGATCTGAAGAGCAGTACTTC. The chain recombines TRBV20-1 with TRBJ2-7; 11 bases agree with TRBD1. This CDR3 has 15 residues. Per the germline V gene, CDR1 is DFQATT and CDR2 is SNEGSKA (reference sequence). V dropped 5 bases and J dropped 7; count of bases not matched to a gene: 13.

This clonotype appeared a few times. The J gene is TRBJ2-5, the V gene TRBV7-9; 8 bases are shared with TRBD2. Germline V gene lookup returns CDR1 SEHNR and CDR2 FQNEAQ (reference sequence). Germline trimming cut 3 bases from V and 2 bases from J; bases unmatched to any gene: 5. The CDR3 covers 15 residues. CDR3 in amino acids: CASSLERGIQETQYF. The CDR3 coding sequence is TGTGCCAGCAGCTTGGAGCGGGGGATACAAGAGACCCAGTACTTC. Together with reference TRBV7-9 and TRBJ2-5, the CDR3 gives the full variable domain: DTGVSQNPRHKITKRGQNVTFRCDPISEHNRLYWYRQTLGQGPEFLTYFQNEAQLEKSRLLSDRFSAERPKGSFSTLEIQRTEQGDSAMYLCASSLERGIQETQYFGPGTRLLVL.

The table lists this clonotype with a few counts. The chain carries TRBV10-3 and TRBJ2-5; possible D gene TRBD1, 7 bases. Trimming cost V 2 bases and J 2 bases, with 24 bases left between them. The CDR3 contains 19 residues. Germline assignment: CDR1 ENHRY and CDR2 SYGVKD. The CDR3 bases are TGTGCCATCAGTGAGCGAGGGGGACTGACTCAGGGGGTTCAAGAGACCCAGTACTTC. Translation: CAISERGGLTQGVQETQYF.

This clonotype has just a few counts. This rearrangement joins TRBV5-1 to TRBJ2-5; the match to TRBD2 covers 7 bases. The CDR3 loop spans 16 amino acids. Germline assignment: CDR1 SGHRS and CDR2 YFSETQ. V shed 4 bases, J shed 4 bases, and the junction held 13 bases outside the gene matches. The CDR3 DNA is TGCGCCAGCAGCGATCGCTACCAACTAGCGCGAGAGACCCAGTACTTC. The encoded protein is CASSDRYQLARETQYF.

J is TRBJ2-2 and V is TRBV11-2, with 12 bases fitting TRBD2. Germline loops: CDR1 SGHAT, CDR2 FQNNGV. The CDR3 is made up of 15 amino acids. V gave up 4 bases and J gave up 7 bases; unmatched junction bases: 4. CDR3 in amino acids: CASSSTSGRSGELFF. As DNA, the CDR3 is TGTGCCAGCAGCTCGACTAGCGGGAGAAGCGGGGAGCTGTTTTTT.

This clonotype has more than one count but fewer than ten. This rearrangement joins TRBV6-2 or TRBV6-3 to TRBJ2-3; 8 bases fit TRBD2. Trimming at V came to 6 bases and at J to 3 bases, leaving 11 bases not matched to a gene. This CDR3 has 16 residues. In germline, CDR1 is MNHEY, CDR2 SVGEGT. The CDR3 region is CASSRPGLAVTDTQYF. DNA of the CDR3: TGTGCCAGCAGCCGACCCGGACTAGCCGTAACAGATACGCAGTATTTT.

Details on this clonotype: The germline gene is not matched at one end of the junction; a read error may be the cause. This chain connects TRBV24-1 to TRBJ2-1; TRBD1 or TRBD2 may be the D gene (5 bases each). This CDR3 has 14 amino acids. Germline V gene sequence: CDR1 KGHDR, CDR2 SFDVKD. In DNA, the CDR3 is TGTGCCACCAGTGGTGAGGGGATGTACAGTGAGCAGTTCTTC. Amino acids: CATSGEGMYSEQFF.

The gene calls are TRBV6-1 and TRBJ1-5; D is unresolved. Germline V lookup: CDR1 MNHNS, CDR2 SASEGT. This CDR3 is 15 amino acids long. V was shortened by 0 bases and J by 3 bases, with 9 bases between the two germline ends. Here the CDR3 reads CASSEAISTNQPQHF. CDR3 nucleotide sequence: TGTGCCAGCAGTGAAGCGATCAGTACCAATCAGCCCCAGCATTTT.